The 22 T cell receptor beta chains below were found in one sample sequenced in a study of blood T cell repertoires in COVID-19. TCRdb's copy holds only in-frame clones and misses some; the assay was immunoSEQ multiplex PCR. The profile covers a few hundred thousand clones, with about 86% appearing a single time and roughly 10% taken by the ten largest. Sequencing input: peripheral blood. These receptors were taken from a woman aged 45-59 years with COVID-19, enrolled during active disease.

This clone appeared a single time. The genes are TRBV19 and TRBJ2-4; tentative D call: TRBD2 (6 bases). Germline CDR1 reads LNHDA; CDR2 reads SQIVND (reference sequence). The V and J ends lost 3 bases and 0 bases respectively, with 12 bases between them. This CDR3 is 16 amino acids long. Here the CDR3 reads CASSMRQGLAKNIQYF. CDR3 DNA sequence: TGTGCCAGTAGTATGAGGCAGGGACTAGCCAAAAACATTCAGTACTTC.

The chain carries TRBV11-3 and TRBJ2-3, with D perhaps TRBD2 (5 bases). Germline CDR1 SGHNT, CDR2 YENEEA. This CDR3 is 16 amino acids long. V was shortened by 1 base and J by 1 base, with 12 bases between the two germline ends. CDR3 sequence (DNA): TGTGCCAGCAGCTTAGGGACTGTGACCCGCACAGATACGCAGTATTTT. It is translated as CASSLGTVTRTDTQYF.

The chain recombines TRBV19 with TRBJ1-3; D is unclear. The CDR3 has 16 amino acids. V was pared by 3 bases and J by 0 bases, with 12 bases between. In germline, CDR1 is LNHDA, CDR2 SQIVND (reference sequence). The CDR3 sequence: CASSITRLSSGNTIYF. The CDR3 DNA reads as TGTGCCAGTAGTATCACGAGGTTAAGCTCTGGAAACACCATATATTTT.

The chain uses TRBV5-1 and TRBJ2-5; 8 nucleotides align to TRBD2. Germline V gene data show CDR1 as SGHRS and CDR2 as YFSETQ. J was trimmed by 1 base and V by 3 bases; bases with no gene match: 2. The length of the CDR3 is 14 residues. In DNA, the CDR3 is TGCGCCAGCAGCTGGGGGACTAGCCAAGAGACCCAGTACTTC. This codes for CASSWGTSQETQYF.

V is TRBV13 and J is TRBJ2-7; TRBD2 matches 7 bases. The length of the CDR3 is 15 residues. Trimming at V came to 2 bases and at J to 3 bases, leaving 7 bases not matched to a gene. Germline CDR1 is PRHDT and CDR2 is FYEKMQ (reference sequence). The CDR3 nucleotides are TGTGCCAGCAGCTTACTTAAGCGGGGCCTCTACGAGCAGTACTTC. Translated, it gives CASSLLKRGLYEQYF.

The gene calls are TRBV5-1 and TRBJ1-3; D uncertain. The CDR3 consists of 13 residues. The germline CDR1 and CDR2 sequences are SGHRS and YFSETQ. V was shortened by 5 bases and J by 0 bases, with 6 bases between the two germline ends. CDR3 coding DNA: TGCGCCAGCAGGGGCAGCTCTGGAAACACCATATATTTT. Protein product: CASRGSSGNTIYF. The full variable domain, in which reference TRBV5-1 and TRBJ1-3 provide the parts outside the CDR3, is KAGVTQTPRYLIKTRGQQVTLSCSPISGHRSVSWYQQTPGQGLQFLFEYFSETQRNKGNFPGRFSGRQFSNSRSEMNVSTLELGDSALYLCASRGSSGNTIYFGEGSWLTVV.

CDR3 in amino acids: CATSRQGSLEGNTIYF. CDR3 DNA: TGTGCCACCAGCAGACAGGGCTCCCTGGAAGGGAACACCATATATTTT. V gene TRBV15 combines with J gene TRBJ1-3; tentatively, D is TRBD1 (5 bases). CDR1 and CDR2 (germline): LNHNV, YYDKDF (reference sequence). The CDR3 totals 16 residues. Trimming removed 2 bases from V and 7 bases from J, with 18 bases in between.

In this sample, this clone turned up a few times. The chain is built from TRBV18 and TRBJ1-2; TRBD1 agrees at 7 bases. This CDR3 comprises 13 residues. The V and J ends lost 4 bases and 3 bases, in that order; junction bases with no gene match: 2. Germline V lookup: CDR1 KGHSH, CDR2 LQKENI. The CDR3 reads CASSLGGDYGYTF. The CDR3 nucleotides are TGTGCCAGCTCACTAGGGGGCGACTATGGCTACACCTTC.

The V and J genes are TRBV14 and TRBJ2-7, with a weak D call TRBD1 (7 bases). The CDR3 is 17 amino acids. Germline V gene lookup returns CDR1 SGHDN and CDR2 FVKESK. V was cut by 1 base and J by 5 bases, with 21 bases left in between. Here the CDR3 reads CASSQVGDFRDRHEQYF. For the CDR3, the DNA is TGTGCCAGCAGCCAAGTTGGGGACTTCCGGGACAGACACGAGCAGTACTTC.

The chain is built from TRBV5-1 and TRBJ2-5; tentative D call: TRBD1 (5 bases). The V end was cut by 0 bases, the J end by 4 bases, with 10 bases between. This CDR3 spans 14 amino acids. Germline V CDR1 and CDR2: SGHRS, YFSETQ. The CDR3 sequence is CASSLEGRLETQYF. Written as DNA, the CDR3 is TGCGCCAGCAGCTTGGAGGGGCGCCTAGAGACCCAGTACTTC.

The genes are TRBV7-9 and TRBJ1-1; possible D gene TRBD1, 6 bases. V shed 7 bases and J shed 4 bases, with 13 bases lying between them. Germline CDR1 is SEHNR and CDR2 is FQNEAQ (reference sequence). The CDR3 has 13 residues. The CDR3 is CASIKQGSTEAFF. The CDR3 nucleotides read TGTGCCAGCATCAAACAGGGCAGCACTGAAGCTTTCTTT.

This chain connects TRBV19 to TRBJ2-6; 9 bases fit TRBD1. The CDR3 has 18 amino acids. The ends lost 5 bases at V and 0 bases at J; junction bases unmatched: 8. Germline V gene data show CDR1 as LNHDA and CDR2 as SQIVND (reference sequence). The CDR3 loop reads CASSPRDRDFSGANVLTF. The CDR3 coding sequence is TGTGCCAGTAGTCCAAGGGACAGGGATTTCTCTGGGGCCAACGTCCTGACTTTC. The full variable domain, rest sourced from reference TRBV19 and TRBJ2-6, is DGGITQSPKYLFRKEGQNVTLSCEQNLNHDAMYWYRQDPGQGLRLIYYSQIVNDFQKGDIAEGYSVSREKKESFPLTVTSAQKNPTAFYLCASSPRDRDFSGANVLTFGAGSRLTVL.

The table lists this clone with a count of one. The J gene is TRBJ2-2, the V gene TRBV30, with 10 nucleotides matching TRBD2. The germline V gene has CDR1 GTSNPN and CDR2 SVGIG (reference sequence). Unmatched junction bases numbered 6, after V lost 2 bases and J lost 6 bases. The CDR3 sequence is 15 residues long. For the CDR3, the DNA is TGTGCCTGGAGTATAGCGGGGGGTCGCGCCGGGGAGCTGTTTTTT. It translates to CAWSIAGGRAGELFF.

The chain uses TRBV19 and TRBJ2-5; D uncertain. This CDR3 has 14 amino acids. V was shortened by 1 base and J by 0 bases, with 6 bases between the two germline ends. From germline, CDR1 is LNHDA and CDR2 SQIVND (reference sequence). This CDR3 is CASSIGPDQETQYF. The CDR3 DNA sequence: TGTGCCAGTAGTATAGGGCCAGACCAAGAGACCCAGTACTTC.

The V call is TRBV4-1, the J call TRBJ2-7, with 8 bases identical to TRBD1. V shed 3 bases and J 4 bases; nucleotides not matched to a gene: 11. Germline assignment: CDR1 MGHRA and CDR2 YSYEKL. The CDR3 extends over 16 amino acids. This CDR3 reads CASSQASGGATYEQYF. The CDR3 coding sequence is TGCGCCAGCAGCCAGGCCTCAGGGGGCGCGACGTACGAGCAGTACTTC.

The chain has TRBV10-3 and TRBJ2-1; 13 positions agree with TRBD2. The CDR3 totals 17 residues. Germline trimming cut 0 bases from V and 5 bases from J; bases unmatched to any gene: 4. Germline-derived CDR1 and CDR2 are ENHRY and SYGVKD. CDR3 region: CAISESRGLAGHNEQFF. In DNA form, the CDR3 reads TGTGCCATCAGTGAGTCCCGGGGACTAGCGGGGCACAATGAGCAGTTCTTC.

V is TRBV3-1 (or the pseudogene TRBV3-2) and J is TRBJ1-2; D is perhaps TRBD1 (5 bases). The CDR3 is made up of 15 amino acids. CDR1 and CDR2 (germline): LGHDT, YNNKEL (reference sequence). Between the trimmed V and J ends, which lost 4 bases and 0 bases, there was a span of 12 bases. The CDR3 nucleotides read TGTGCCAGCAGCCTCGGGGGGAGTTCTAACTATGGCTACACCTTC. This translates into CASSLGGSSNYGYTF.

The gene calls are TRBV10-3 and TRBJ2-2; 10 nucleotides match TRBD1. The trim removed 5 bases at V and 0 bases at J, leaving 9 bases unmatched. Germline assignment: CDR1 ENHRY and CDR2 SYGVKD. This CDR3 contains 18 residues. CDR3 loop: CAISRQGAPIANTGELFF. The CDR3 nucleotides read TGTGCCATCAGTAGACAGGGGGCGCCGATTGCGAACACCGGGGAGCTGTTTTTT.

On this clone itself: The same CDR3 also results from other DNA sequences found in this sample. J is TRBJ2-6 and V is TRBV3-1 (or the pseudogene TRBV3-2); no definite D call. Germline assignment: CDR1 LGHDT and CDR2 YNNKEL (reference sequence). The CDR3 totals 13 residues. Trimming shortened V by 4 bases and J by 1 base, and 2 bases separated the two germline ends. The CDR3 sequence: CASSPSGANVLTF. Written as DNA, the CDR3 is TGTGCCAGCAGCCCGTCTGGGGCCAACGTCCTGACTTTC.

This chain links TRBV19 with TRBJ2-2, with a tentative D call TRBD2 (5 bases). Trimming removed 6 bases at V and 7 bases at J, with 15 bases between. Germline CDR1 LNHDA, CDR2 SQIVND (reference sequence). The CDR3 has 14 residues. The CDR3 is CASRLKGGNGELFF. The CDR3 DNA follows: TGTGCCAGTAGACTTAAAGGAGGTAACGGGGAGCTGTTTTTT.

The chain carries TRBV6-1 and TRBJ2-1; D possibly corresponds to TRBD2 (5 bases). The CDR3 has 12 residues. Deletions cut 2 bases from V and 7 bases from J, with 6 bases between. CDR1 MNHNS and CDR2 SASEGT come from the germline V gene. The CDR3 DNA sequence: TGTGCCAGCAGTGAAACGGGGAATGAGCAGTTCTTC. It encodes CASSETGNEQFF.

The V call is TRBV4-1, the J call TRBJ1-6, with D perhaps TRBD1 (5 bases). The germline V and J ends were trimmed by 0 bases and 0 bases, with 9 bases remaining between them. The CDR3 runs 17 residues. The germline gives CDR1 MGHRA, CDR2 YSYEKL. In DNA form, the CDR3 reads TGCGCCAGCAGCCAAGACACCGACAGCTCCTATAATTCACCCCTCCACTTT. This translates into CASSQDTDSSYNSPLHF.